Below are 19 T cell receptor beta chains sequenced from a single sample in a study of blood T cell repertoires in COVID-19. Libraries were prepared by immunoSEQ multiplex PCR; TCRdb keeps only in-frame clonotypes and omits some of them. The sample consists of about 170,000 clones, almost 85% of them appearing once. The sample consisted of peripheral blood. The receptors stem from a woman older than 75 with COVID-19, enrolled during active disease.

CDR3: CASRTSGRYNEQFF. The CDR3 DNA follows: TGTGCCAGCAGGACTAGCGGGCGGTACAATGAGCAGTTCTTC. This chain links TRBV2 with TRBJ2-1, with TRBD2 identical over 10 bases. The CDR3 sequence is 14 residues long. Germline V lookup: CDR1 SNHLY, CDR2 FYNNEI. Trimming cost V 6 bases and J 4 bases; bases outside gene matches: 3.

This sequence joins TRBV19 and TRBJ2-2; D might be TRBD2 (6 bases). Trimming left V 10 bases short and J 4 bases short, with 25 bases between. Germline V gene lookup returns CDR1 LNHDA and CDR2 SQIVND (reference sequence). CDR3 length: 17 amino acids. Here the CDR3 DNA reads TGTGCCACCAGAAGGAGGGGCCCCCCGGGGGTCACCGGGGAGCTGTTTTTT. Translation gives CATRRRGPPGVTGELFF.

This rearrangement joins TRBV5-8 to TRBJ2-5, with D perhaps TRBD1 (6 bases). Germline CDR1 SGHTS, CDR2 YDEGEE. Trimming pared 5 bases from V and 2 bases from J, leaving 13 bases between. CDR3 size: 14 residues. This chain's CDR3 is CASRVDSTQETQYF. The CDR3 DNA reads TGTGCCAGCAGGGTGGACAGTACACAAGAGACCCAGTACTTC.

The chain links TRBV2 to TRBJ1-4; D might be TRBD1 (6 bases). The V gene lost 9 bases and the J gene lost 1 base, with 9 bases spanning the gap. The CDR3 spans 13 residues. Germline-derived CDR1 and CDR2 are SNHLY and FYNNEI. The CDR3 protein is CASTGLTNEKLFF. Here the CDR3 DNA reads TGTGCCAGTACAGGGCTAACTAATGAAAAACTGTTTTTT. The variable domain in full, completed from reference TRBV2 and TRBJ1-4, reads EPEVTQTPSHQVTQMGQEVILRCVPISNHLYFYWYRQILGQKVEFLVSFYNNEISEKSEIFDDQFSVERPDGSNFTLKIRSTKLEDSAMYFCASTGLTNEKLFFGSGTQLSVL.

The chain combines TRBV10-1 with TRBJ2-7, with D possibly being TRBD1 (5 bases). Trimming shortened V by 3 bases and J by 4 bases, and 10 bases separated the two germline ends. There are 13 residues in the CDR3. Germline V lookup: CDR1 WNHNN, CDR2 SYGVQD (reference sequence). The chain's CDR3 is CASSETGLYEQYF. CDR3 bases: TGCGCCAGCAGTGAAACAGGTCTTTACGAGCAGTACTTC.

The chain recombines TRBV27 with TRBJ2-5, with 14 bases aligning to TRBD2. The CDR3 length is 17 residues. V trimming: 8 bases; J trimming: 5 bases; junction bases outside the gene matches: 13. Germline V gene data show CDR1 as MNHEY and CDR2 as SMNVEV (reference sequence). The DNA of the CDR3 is TGTGCCAGCGGCAAACCGGGACTAGCGGGAGTTTGGGAGACCCAGTACTTC. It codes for CASGKPGLAGVWETQYF.

CDR3 sequence (DNA): TGTGCCAGGACGGAGGGCGAAGGGTCCTACAATGAGCAGTTCTTC. Its translation: CARTEGEGSYNEQFF. The rearrangement links TRBV21-1 to TRBJ2-1; TRBD2 was called by the table and not checked on the DNA. TRBV21-1 is flagged as a pseudogene. CDR3 length equals 15 residues.

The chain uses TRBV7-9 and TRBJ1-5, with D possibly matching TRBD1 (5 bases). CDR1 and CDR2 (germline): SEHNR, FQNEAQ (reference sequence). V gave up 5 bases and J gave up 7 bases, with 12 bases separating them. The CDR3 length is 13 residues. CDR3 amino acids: CASSPGGSQPQHF. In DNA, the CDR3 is TGTGCCAGCAGCCCGGGGGGATCCCAGCCCCAGCATTTT.

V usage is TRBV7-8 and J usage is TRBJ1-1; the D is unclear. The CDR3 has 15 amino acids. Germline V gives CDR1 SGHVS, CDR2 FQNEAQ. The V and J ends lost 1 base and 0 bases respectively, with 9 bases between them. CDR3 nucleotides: TGTGCCAGCAGCTTAGGTCGGAGTTTGAACACTGAAGCTTTCTTT. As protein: CASSLGRSLNTEAFF.

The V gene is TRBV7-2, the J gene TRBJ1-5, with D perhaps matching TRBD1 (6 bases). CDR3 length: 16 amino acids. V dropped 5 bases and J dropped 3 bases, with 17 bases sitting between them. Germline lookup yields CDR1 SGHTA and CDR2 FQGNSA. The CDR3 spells CASSPQGLGYNQPQHF. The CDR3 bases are TGTGCCAGCAGCCCACAGGGTTTGGGGTACAATCAGCCCCAGCATTTT.

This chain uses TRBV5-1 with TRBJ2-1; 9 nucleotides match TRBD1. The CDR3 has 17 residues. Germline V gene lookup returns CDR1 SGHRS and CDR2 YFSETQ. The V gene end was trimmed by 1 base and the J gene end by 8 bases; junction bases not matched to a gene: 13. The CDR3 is CASSLRGGTGQVDEQFF. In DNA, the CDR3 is TGCGCCAGCAGCTTGCGTGGGGGGACAGGGCAAGTGGATGAGCAGTTCTTC.

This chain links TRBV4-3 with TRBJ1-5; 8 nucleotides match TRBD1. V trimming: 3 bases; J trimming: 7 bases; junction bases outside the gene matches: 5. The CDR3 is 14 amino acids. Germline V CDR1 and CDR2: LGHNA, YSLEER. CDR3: CASSHATGGQPQHF. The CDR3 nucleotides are TGCGCCAGCAGCCACGCTACAGGGGGACAGCCCCAGCATTTT.

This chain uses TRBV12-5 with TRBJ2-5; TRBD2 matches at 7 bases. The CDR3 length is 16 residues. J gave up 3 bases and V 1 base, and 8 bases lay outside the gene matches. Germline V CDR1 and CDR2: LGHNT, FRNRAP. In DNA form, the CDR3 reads TGTGCTAGTGGTTTGGGATTAGCGGGCTTCGAAGAGACCCAGTACTTC. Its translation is CASGLGLAGFEETQYF.

For the CDR3, the DNA is TGTGCCATCAGTATCCAGGGGGTAGTTTACGAGCAGTACTTC. Translating gives CAISIQGVVYEQYF. V usage is TRBV10-3 and J usage is TRBJ2-7; 7 bases match TRBD1. The CDR3 has 14 amino acids. Losses at the gene ends were 5 bases for V and 4 bases for J; bases not matched to a gene: 8. Germline V gene sequence: CDR1 ENHRY, CDR2 SYGVKD.

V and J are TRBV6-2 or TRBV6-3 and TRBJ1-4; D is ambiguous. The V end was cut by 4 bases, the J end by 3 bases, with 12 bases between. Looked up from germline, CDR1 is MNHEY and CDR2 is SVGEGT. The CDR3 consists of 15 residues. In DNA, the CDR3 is TGTGCCAGCAGTTTGAGTCCCACCCCTAATGAAAAACTGTTTTTT. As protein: CASSLSPTPNEKLFF.

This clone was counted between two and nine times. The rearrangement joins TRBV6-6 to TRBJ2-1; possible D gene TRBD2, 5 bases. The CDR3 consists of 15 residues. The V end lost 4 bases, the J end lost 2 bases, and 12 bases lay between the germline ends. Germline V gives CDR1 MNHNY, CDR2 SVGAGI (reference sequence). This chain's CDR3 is CASSFRGLTYNEQFF. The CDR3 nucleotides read TGTGCCAGCAGTTTCCGCGGACTGACCTACAATGAGCAGTTCTTC.

This CDR3 reads CAWSARRGFGYTF. The CDR3 DNA reads TGTGCCTGGAGTGCCCGGCGGGGCTTTGGCTACACCTTC. V usage is TRBV30 and J usage is TRBJ1-2; tentatively, D is TRBD1 (5 bases). This CDR3 has 13 amino acids. Trimming took 1 base from V and 7 from J, leaving 13 bases between them. Germline V gene lookup returns CDR1 GTSNPN and CDR2 SVGIG (reference sequence).

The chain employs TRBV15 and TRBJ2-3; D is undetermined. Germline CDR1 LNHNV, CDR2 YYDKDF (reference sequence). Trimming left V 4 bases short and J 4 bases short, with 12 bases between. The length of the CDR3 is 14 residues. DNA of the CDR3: TGTGCCACCAGCACACACCTTATCCCAGATACGCAGTATTTT. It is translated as CATSTHLIPDTQYF.

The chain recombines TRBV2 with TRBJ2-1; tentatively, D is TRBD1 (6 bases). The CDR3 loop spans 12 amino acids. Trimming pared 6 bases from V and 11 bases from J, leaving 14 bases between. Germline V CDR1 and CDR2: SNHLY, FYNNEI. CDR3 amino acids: CASSEQGLKQFF. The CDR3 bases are TGTGCCAGCAGCGAACAGGGCCTTAAGCAGTTCTTC.